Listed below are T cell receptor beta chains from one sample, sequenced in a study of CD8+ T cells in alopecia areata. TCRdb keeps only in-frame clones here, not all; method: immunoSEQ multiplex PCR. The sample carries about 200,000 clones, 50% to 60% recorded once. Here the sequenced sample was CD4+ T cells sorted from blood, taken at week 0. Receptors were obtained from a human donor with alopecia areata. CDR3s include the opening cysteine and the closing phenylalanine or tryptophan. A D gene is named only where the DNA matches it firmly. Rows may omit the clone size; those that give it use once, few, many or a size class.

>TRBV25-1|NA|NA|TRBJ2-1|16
TGTGCCAGCAGTTTAGGGATCGCGGCGGACTACAATGAGCAGTTCTTC
CASSLGIAADYNEQFF
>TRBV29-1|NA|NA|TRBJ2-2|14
TGCAGCGTTGCGTCGGGATCTGCTGACGAGGAGCTGTTTTTT
CSVASGSADEELFF
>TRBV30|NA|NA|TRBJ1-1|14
TGTGCCTGGAGGGGTTACTACGAGGGCACTGAAGCTTTCTTT
CAWRGYYEGTEAFF
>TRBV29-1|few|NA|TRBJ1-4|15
TGCAGCGCCACGTGGTCCGGGGCTACTAATGAAAAACTGTTTTTT
CSATWSGATNEKLFF
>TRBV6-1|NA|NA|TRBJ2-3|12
TGTGCCAGCAGTGACAGCGTCGGTACGCAGTATTTT
CASSDSVGTQYF
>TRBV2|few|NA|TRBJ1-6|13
TGTGCCAGCAGTGAGGACGGTGGATCACCCCTCCACTTT
CASSEDGGSPLHF
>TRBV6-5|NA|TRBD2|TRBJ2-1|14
TGTGCCAGCAGGGCGGGGGGGTCCTACAATGAGCAGTTCTTC
CASRAGGSYNEQFF
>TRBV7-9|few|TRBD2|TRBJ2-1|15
TGTGCCAGCAGCTCGCTAGCGGGAGTACAGAATGAGCAGTTCTTC
CASSSLAGVQNEQFF
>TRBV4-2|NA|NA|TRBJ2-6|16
TGTGCCAGCAGCCAAGTCGGAAGCTCTGGGGCCAACGTCCTGACTTTC
CASSQVGSSGANVLTF
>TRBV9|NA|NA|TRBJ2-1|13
TGTGCCAGCAGCGTGAGAACAGACAATGAGCAGTTCTTC
CASSVRTDNEQFF
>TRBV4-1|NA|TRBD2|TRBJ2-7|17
TGCGCCAGCAGCCAACGCACCTATCTAGCGGGATCCTACGAGCAGTACTTC
CASSQRTYLAGSYEQYF
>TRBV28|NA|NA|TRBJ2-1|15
TGTGCCAGCAGCTCTGACAGGCAGACCTACAATGAGCAGTTCTTC
CASSSDRQTYNEQFF
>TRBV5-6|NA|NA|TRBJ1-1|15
TGTGCCAGCAGTGGAGAGGTAATTTTGAACACTGAAGCTTTCTTT
CASSGEVILNTEAFF
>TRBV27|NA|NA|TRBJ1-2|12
TGTGCCAGCAGCGGAGCTTACTATGGCTACACCTTC
CASSGAYYGYTF
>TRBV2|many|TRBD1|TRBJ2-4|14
TGTGCCAGCGTCAAAGGACAGGGCTCGAACATTCAGTACTTC
CASVKGQGSNIQYF
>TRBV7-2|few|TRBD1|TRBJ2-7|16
TGTGCCAGCAGCAGGACAGGGGCCCCCTTTACCTACGAGCAGTACTTC
CASSRTGAPFTYEQYF
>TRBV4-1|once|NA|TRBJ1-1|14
TGCGCCAGCAGCCAAGAGGCCAGGGACACTGAAGCTTTCTTT
CASSQEARDTEAFF
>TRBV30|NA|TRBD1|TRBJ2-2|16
TGTGCCTGGAGTGTGGCTTGGGGGACAGGGACCGGGGAGCTGTTTTTT
CAWSVAWGTGTGELFF
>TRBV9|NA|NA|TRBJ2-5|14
TGTGCCAGCAGCCAAGGTGGGGGCTGGGAGACCCAGTACTTC
CASSQGGGWETQYF
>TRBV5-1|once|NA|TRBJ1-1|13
TGCGCCAGCAGCCAGGGACAAAACACTGAAGCTTTCTTT
CASSQGQNTEAFF
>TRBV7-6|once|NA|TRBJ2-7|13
TGTGCCAGCAGCTTAGCGCAGGACTACGAGCAGTACTTC
CASSLAQDYEQYF
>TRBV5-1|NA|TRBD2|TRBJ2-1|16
TGCGCCAGCAGCCTCGCTAGCGGGAGCTCCTACAATGAGCAGTTCTTC
CASSLASGSSYNEQFF
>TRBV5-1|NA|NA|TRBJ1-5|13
TGCGCCAGCAGGGGGGAGGAAAATCAGCCCCAGCATTTT
CASRGEENQPQHF
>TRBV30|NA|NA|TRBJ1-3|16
TGTGCCTGGAGTGTACGGTCGGGTACGACTGGAAACACCATATATTTT
CAWSVRSGTTGNTIYF
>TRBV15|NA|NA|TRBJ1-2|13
TGTGCCACCACCGAGGGGGGCGCGGATGGCTACACCTTC
CATTEGGADGYTF
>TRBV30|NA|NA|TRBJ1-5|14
TGTGCCTGGAGTGTCACCGCGTCCAATCAGCCCCAGCATTTT
CAWSVTASNQPQHF
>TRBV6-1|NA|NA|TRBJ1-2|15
TGTGCCAGCACCACCGGGTGGGTTTCGCTAAATGGCTACACCTTC
CASTTGWVSLNGYTF
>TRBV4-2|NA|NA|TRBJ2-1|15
TGTGCCAGCAGCCAAGAAGGGGGAACGAGGAATGAGCAGTTCTTC
CASSQEGGTRNEQFF
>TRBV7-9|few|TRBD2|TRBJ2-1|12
TGTGCCAGCAGGCCGACTAGCTTGGAGCAGTTCTTC
CASRPTSLEQFF
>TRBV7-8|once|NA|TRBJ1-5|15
TGTGCCAGCAGCTCTACAGGGTACAGCAATCAGCCCCAGCATTTT
CASSSTGYSNQPQHF
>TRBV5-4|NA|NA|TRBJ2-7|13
TGTGCCAGCAGCCAACCGGGGCCCTACGAGCAGTACTTC
CASSQPGPYEQYF
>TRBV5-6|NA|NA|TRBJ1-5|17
TGTGCCAGCAGCTTTTCAACAGGATATTATAGCAATCAGCCCCAGCATTTT
CASSFSTGYYSNQPQHF
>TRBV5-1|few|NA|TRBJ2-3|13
TGCGCCAGCAGCTGGGATAGCACAGATACGCAGTATTTT
CASSWDSTDTQYF
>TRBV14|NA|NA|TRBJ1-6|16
TGTGCCAGCAGCCCCCAAACAGGGTCCTATAATTCACCCCTCCACTTT
CASSPQTGSYNSPLHF
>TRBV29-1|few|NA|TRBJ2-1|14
TGCAGCGTTGAACGGCGGCTAGCAGGCAATGAGCAGTTCTTC
CSVERRLAGNEQFF
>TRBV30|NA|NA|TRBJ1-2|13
TGTGCCTGGAGTAAAAACAGAAACTATGGCTACACCTTC
CAWSKNRNYGYTF
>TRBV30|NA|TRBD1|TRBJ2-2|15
TGTGCCTGGAGGAGCGGGACAGGGAGCACCGGGGAGCTGTTTTTT
CAWRSGTGSTGELFF
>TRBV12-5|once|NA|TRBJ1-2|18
TGTGCTAGTGGTTTGGTACTGGGGGTAGCCTCCGCTAACTATGGCTACACCTTC
CASGLVLGVASANYGYTF
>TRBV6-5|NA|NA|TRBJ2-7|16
TGTGCCAGCAGTTACTCAGCCCAGGGTTACGTCTACGAGCAGTACTTC
CASSYSAQGYVYEQYF
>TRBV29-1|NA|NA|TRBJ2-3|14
TGCAGCGTTGATGACGGATCTAGCACAGATACGCAGTATTTT
CSVDDGSSTDTQYF
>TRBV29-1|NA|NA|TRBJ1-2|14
TGCAGCGTTGAGGGGGGGCCCCTGACTCATGGCTACACCTTC
CSVEGGPLTHGYTF
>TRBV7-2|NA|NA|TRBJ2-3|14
TGTGCCAGCAGCTTAGATTTTGTCGGCGATACGCAGTATTTT
CASSLDFVGDTQYF
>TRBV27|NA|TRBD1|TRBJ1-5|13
TGTGCCAGCAGTTTGACAGGGCCTCAGCCCCAGCATTTT
CASSLTGPQPQHF
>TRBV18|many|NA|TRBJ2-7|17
TGTGCCAGCTCACCATTCTTCCCAGGGAATAGGGTCGTCGAGCAGTACTTC
CASSPFFPGNRVVEQYF
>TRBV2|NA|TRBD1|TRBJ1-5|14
TGTGCCAGCAGTGGACAGGGATCGGGACAGCCCCAGCATTTT
CASSGQGSGQPQHF
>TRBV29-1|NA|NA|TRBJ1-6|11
TGCAGCGTTCCAAATAATTCACCCCTCCACTTT
CSVPNNSPLHF
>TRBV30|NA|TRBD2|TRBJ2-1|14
TGTGCCTGGAAGCCAGGACTAGCTCAAAATGAGCAGTTCTTC
CAWKPGLAQNEQFF
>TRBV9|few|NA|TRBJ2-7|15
TGTGCCAGCAGCGTAGAGGGGGGGCACAACTACGAGCAGTACTTC
CASSVEGGHNYEQYF
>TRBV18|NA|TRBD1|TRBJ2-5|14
TGTGCCAGCTCACCACCTAACAGGGGTGAGACCCAGTACTTC
CASSPPNRGETQYF
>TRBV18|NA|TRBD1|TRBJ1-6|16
TGTGCCAGCTCACCACGATGGGACAGGGAGAATTCACCCCTCCACTTT
CASSPRWDRENSPLHF
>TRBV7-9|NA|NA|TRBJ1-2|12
TGTGCCAGCAGCCCGAAGGAAGGGGGCTACACCTTC
CASSPKEGGYTF
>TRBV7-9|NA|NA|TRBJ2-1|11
TGTGCCAGCGGCTATAACGATGAGCAGTTCTTC
CASGYNDEQFF
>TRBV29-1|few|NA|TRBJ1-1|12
TGCAGCCCGGGGGTCTCGAACACTGAAGCTTTCTTT
CSPGVSNTEAFF